Reported below is one TCR beta chain. The entry originates in a study of blood T cell repertoires in COVID-19. Whole-study context: Samples came from the United States, Italy and Spain, spanning acute and convalescent COVID-19.

The CDR3 covers 13 residues. Trimming removed 6 bases from V and 6 bases from J, with 14 bases in between. The germline CDR1 and CDR2 sequences are MNHEY and SMNVEV (reference sequence). Authors' methods: Amplification from reference gene primers served as the basis for estimated nucleated cell counts. The repertoire was sequenced with immunoSEQ multiplex PCR; TCRdb's copy has only in-frame clones and lacks some. V and J calls and clone size are as listed in that table; D and trimming were resolved from the DNA. This sample has about 500,000 clones; roughly nine tenths occur once, and the top ten carry about 8.2%.

The chain joins TRBV27 to TRBJ1-2, with D perhaps TRBD1 (5 bases). This TCR derives from a woman aged 50 to 65 with COVID-19, enrolled during active disease. Sample: peripheral blood. DNA for the CDR3: TGTGCCAGCAGCCTTTGGGGGGAGGATGGCTACACCTTC. Encoded protein: CASSLWGEDGYTF.